This T cell receptor (beta chain) was captured by sequencing in a study of blood T cell repertoires in COVID-19. Study overall: Spain, Italy and the United States supplied samples that represented acute and convalescent COVID-19. PBMCs, B-cell-depleted T cells, or T cells were the source of the cDNA or gDNA that made up the material.

In the study's own analysis: Amplification of reference gene primers was used by the study to estimate nucleated cell counts. Sequenced by immunoSEQ multiplex PCR; TCRdb stores in-frame clones only, minus some. That table furnishes V, J and clone size, whereas the DNA furnished D and trimming. Of roughly 200,000 clones in the sample, approximately 80% were seen once. The source is a man aged 35 to 55 with acute or convalescent COVID-19. Input material: peripheral blood.

CDR3 in amino acids: CASSPDTYTGELFF. The CDR3 DNA reads as TGTGCCAGCAGTCCCGACACTTACACCGGGGAGCTGTTTTTT. The rearrangement links TRBV3-1 (or the pseudogene TRBV3-2) to TRBJ2-2; D is unclear. V was trimmed by 6 bases and J by 3 bases, leaving 11 bases between them. The CDR3 contains 14 residues. In germline, CDR1 is LGHDT, CDR2 YNNKEL (reference sequence).